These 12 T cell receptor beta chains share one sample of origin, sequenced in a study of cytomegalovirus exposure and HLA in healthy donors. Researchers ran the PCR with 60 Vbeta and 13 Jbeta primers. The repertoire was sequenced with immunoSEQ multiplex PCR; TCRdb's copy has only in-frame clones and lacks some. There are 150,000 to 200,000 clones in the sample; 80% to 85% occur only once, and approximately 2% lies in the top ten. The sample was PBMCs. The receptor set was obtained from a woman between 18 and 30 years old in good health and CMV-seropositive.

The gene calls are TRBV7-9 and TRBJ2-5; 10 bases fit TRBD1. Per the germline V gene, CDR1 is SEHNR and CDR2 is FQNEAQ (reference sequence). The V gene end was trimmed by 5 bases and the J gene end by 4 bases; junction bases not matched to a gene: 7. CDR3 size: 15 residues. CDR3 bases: TGTGCCAGCAGCCGACGGGGACAGGGGAGAGAGACCCAGTACTTC. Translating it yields CASSRRGQGRETQYF.

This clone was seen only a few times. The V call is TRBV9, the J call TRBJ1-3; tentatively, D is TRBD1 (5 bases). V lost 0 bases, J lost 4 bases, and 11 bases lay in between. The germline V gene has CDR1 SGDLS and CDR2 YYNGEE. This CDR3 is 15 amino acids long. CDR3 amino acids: CASSVGGVSGNTIYF. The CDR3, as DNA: TGTGCCAGCAGCGTAGGGGGGGTTTCGGGAAACACCATATATTTT.

CDR3 bases: TGCAGCTTTCGGGCGGGGCTAGCCAAAAACATTCAGTACTTC. It translates to CSFRAGLAKNIQYF. V and J are TRBV29-1 and TRBJ2-4, with D possibly being TRBD2 (6 bases). The CDR3 runs to 14 residues. Between the trimmed V and J ends, which lost 8 bases and 0 bases, there was a span of 14 bases. From germline, CDR1 is SQVTM and CDR2 ANQGSEA.

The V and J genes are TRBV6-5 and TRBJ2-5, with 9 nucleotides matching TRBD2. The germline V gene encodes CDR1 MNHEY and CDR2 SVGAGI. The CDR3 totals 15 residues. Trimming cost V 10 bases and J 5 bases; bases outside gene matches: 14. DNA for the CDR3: TGTGCCACCCGGTTGGGCGGGGGGGAAATTGAGACCCAGTACTTC. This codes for CATRLGGGEIETQYF.

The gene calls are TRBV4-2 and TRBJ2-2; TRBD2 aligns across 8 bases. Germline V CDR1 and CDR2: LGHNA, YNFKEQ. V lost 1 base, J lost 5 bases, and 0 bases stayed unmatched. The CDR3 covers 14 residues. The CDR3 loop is CASSQGLATGELFF. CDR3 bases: TGTGCCAGCAGCCAAGGACTAGCGACCGGGGAGCTGTTTTTT.

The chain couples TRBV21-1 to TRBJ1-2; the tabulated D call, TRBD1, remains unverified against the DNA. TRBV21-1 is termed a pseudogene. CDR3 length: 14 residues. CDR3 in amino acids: CASSKWGPRSGYTF. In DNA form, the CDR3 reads TGTGCCAGCAGCAAATGGGGGCCTAGAAGCGGCTACACCTTC.

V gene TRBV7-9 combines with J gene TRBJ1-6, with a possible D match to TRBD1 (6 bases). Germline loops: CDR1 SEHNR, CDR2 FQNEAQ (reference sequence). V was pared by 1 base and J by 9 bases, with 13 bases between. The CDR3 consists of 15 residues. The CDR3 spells CASSLGNRDGSPLHF. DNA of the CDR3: TGTGCCAGCAGCTTAGGAAACAGGGACGGTTCACCCCTCCACTTT.

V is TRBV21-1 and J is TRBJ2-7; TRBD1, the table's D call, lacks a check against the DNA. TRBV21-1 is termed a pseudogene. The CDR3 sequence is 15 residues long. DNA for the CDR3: TGTGCCAGCACGACCGGGGTGGACAGAGAGTACGAGCAGTACGTC. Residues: CASTTGVDREYEQYV.

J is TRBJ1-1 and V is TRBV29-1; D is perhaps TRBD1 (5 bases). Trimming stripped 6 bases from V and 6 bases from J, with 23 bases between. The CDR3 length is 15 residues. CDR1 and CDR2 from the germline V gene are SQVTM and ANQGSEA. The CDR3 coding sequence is TGCAGCGTAGCGCAGGCATCAGGGCCCTTTCCTGAAGCTTTCTTT. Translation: CSVAQASGPFPEAFF. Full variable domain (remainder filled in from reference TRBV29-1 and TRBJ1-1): SAVISQKPSRDICQRGTSLTIQCQVDSQVTMMFWYRQQPGQSLTLIATANQGSEATYESGFVIDKFPISRPNLTFSTLTVSNMSPEDSSIYLCSVAQASGPFPEAFFGQGTRLTVV.

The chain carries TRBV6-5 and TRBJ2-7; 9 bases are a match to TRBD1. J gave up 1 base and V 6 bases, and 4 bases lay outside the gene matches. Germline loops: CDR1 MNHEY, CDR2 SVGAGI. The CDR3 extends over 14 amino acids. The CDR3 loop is CASRTGTGSYEQYF. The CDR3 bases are TGTGCCAGCAGAACCGGGACAGGGTCCTACGAGCAGTACTTC.

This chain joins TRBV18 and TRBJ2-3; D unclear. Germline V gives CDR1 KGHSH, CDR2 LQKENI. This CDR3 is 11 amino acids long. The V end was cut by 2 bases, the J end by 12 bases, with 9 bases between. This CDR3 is CASSPVLTQYF. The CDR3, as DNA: TGTGCCAGCTCACCAGTCTTAACACAGTATTTT. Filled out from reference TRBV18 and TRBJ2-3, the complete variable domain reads NAGVMQNPRHLVRRRGQEARLRCSPMKGHSHVYWYRQLPEEGLKFMVYLQKENIIDESGMPKERFSAEFPKEGPSILRIQQVVRGDSAAYFCASSPVLTQYFGPGTRLTVL.

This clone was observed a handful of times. CDR3 amino acids: CASSLDPAGLGEQFF. The CDR3 DNA follows: TGTGCCAGCAGCTTAGATCCGGCAGGGCTGGGAGAGCAGTTCTTC. V is TRBV7-2 and J is TRBJ2-1; D is perhaps TRBD1 (5 bases). Germline V gives CDR1 SGHTA, CDR2 FQGNSA. Trimming cost V 1 base and J 10 bases, with 17 bases left between them. The CDR3 runs 15 residues.